A selection of T cell receptor beta chains follows, all from one sample in a study of monozygotic twins with inflammatory bowel disease. With the 5' RACE reads reprocessed, TCRdb shows one record per CDR3 protein and no DNA. The table for this sample gives approximately 200,000 distinct CDR3 sequences. Sample: blood. These receptors came from a human donor with ulcerative colitis or Crohn's disease, or a healthy co-twin of an affected twin (not recorded which). The CDR3 runs from the conserved cysteine through the conserved F or W.

len,j_gene,v_gene,CDR3aa
11,TRBJ1-1,TRBV5-1,CASSLGAEAFF
12,TRBJ1-2,TRBV5-1,CASSFRGLGYTF
13,TRBJ1-1,TRBV5-1,CASSIVRNTEAFF
12,TRBJ1-2,TRBV10-3,CAIEGDAYGYTF
13,TRBJ1-4,TRBV18,CASSPGQNEKLFF
15,TRBJ2-6,TRBV3-1,CASSQQGSGANVLTF
15,TRBJ1-5,TRBV7-2,CASSSWGGSNQPQHF
15,TRBJ2-2,TRBV12-3/TRBV12-4,CASSSGTGGTGELFF
16,TRBJ2-1,TRBV7-8,CASSLSWGGVLGEQFF
14,TRBJ2-7,TRBV5-6,CASSLVDRSYEQYF
15,TRBJ1-5,TRBV2,CASSEEGQVGQPQHF
14,TRBJ1-6,TRBV28,CASSSGELRSPLHF
15,TRBJ2-6,TRBV5-1,CASSFGVPGANVLTF
13,TRBJ2-5,TRBV21-1,CARKDRGVGTQYF
14,TRBJ2-1,TRBV24-1,CATSDYDRASEQFF
14,TRBJ2-7,TRBV5-1,CASSLMSASYEQYF
17,TRBJ2-1,TRBV7-2,CASSSKLPGLGPNEQFF